The source of this T cell receptor beta chain is a study of response to subunit inactivated influenza vaccine. Trimming removed 7 bases from V and 2 bases from J, with 10 bases in between. The CDR3 extends over 13 amino acids. CDR1 and CDR2 (germline): MNHEY, SVGEGT. The study's findings and limits: That few new T cells are recruited by each seasonal influenza vaccination was the authors' suggestion.

TCRdb re-called the RT-PCR reads with MiXCR, one entry per CDR3 protein. The sample yields more than 400,000 distinct CDR3 sequences, 9.5% to 12% seen once. In the case of this clonotype: The antigen is unknown.

The origin of this receptor is a man between 50 and 59 years old who received an inactivated influenza vaccine. The rearrangement links TRBV6-2 or TRBV6-3 to TRBJ2-3; possible D gene TRBD2, 6 bases. The sequencing used PBMCs from blood, collected 40 to 50 days after vaccination. CDR3 nucleotide sequence: TGTGCCAGCAAAGGACTATCCACAGATACGCAGTATTTT. Translating it yields CASKGLSTDTQYF.